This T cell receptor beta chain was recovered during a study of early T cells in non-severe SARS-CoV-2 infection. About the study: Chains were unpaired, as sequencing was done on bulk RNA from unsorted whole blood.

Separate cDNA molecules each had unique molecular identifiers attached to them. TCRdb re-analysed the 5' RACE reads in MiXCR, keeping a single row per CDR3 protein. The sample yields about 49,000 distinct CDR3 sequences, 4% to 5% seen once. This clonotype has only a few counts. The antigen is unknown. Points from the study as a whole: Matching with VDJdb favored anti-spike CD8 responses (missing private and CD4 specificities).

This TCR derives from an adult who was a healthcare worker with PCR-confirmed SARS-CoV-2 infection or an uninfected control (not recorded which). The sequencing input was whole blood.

CDR3 DNA: TGTGCCAGCAGCTTGGGAGGCTTCGGGGAGCTGTTTTTT. Amino acids: CASSLGGFGELFF. This chain uses TRBV5-4 with TRBJ2-2; D call uncertain. Germline V gives CDR1 SGHNT, CDR2 YYREEE (reference sequence). The V end was cut by 0 bases, the J end by 7 bases, with 7 bases between. This CDR3 has 13 amino acids.